This T cell receptor (beta chain) was recovered during a study of CD8+ T cells in alopecia areata. This clone was counted a few times. Its antigen is undetermined. Study-level points and caveats: An increase in clonality over normal scalp was evident in lesional scalp, especially alopecia totalis/universalis. Significant decreases in scalp clonality and expanded CD8+ clones followed tofacitinib treatment. Amid tofacitinib therapy, many expanded lesional clones stayed present in scalp and blood.

Germline V lookup: CDR1 MNHEY, CDR2 SVGAGI. This CDR3 is built from 15 residues. Trimming cost V 0 bases and J 1 base, with 9 bases left between them. Investigators isolated RNA and reverse transcribed it into cDNA to act as the sequencing template. Generated by immunoSEQ multiplex PCR, the TCRdb table keeps only in-frame clones and is missing some. The sample includes 170,000 or so clones, about three fifths of them seen just once. Indicated treatment: oral pan-JAK inhibitor, 5-10 mg twice daily. Alopecia areata patients provided lesional scalp punch biopsies and peripheral blood, both collected for the study.

This specimen consisted of CD4+ T cells sorted from blood, obtained at week 4, from a patient treated with tofacitinib. The chain recombines TRBV6-5 with TRBJ2-5; D possibly corresponds to TRBD2 (5 bases). This TCR derives from a human donor with alopecia areata. CDR3 protein: CASSYSTGIQETQYF. CDR3 sequence (DNA): TGTGCCAGCAGTTACTCGACCGGGATCCAAGAGACCCAGTACTTC.